These 18 T cell receptor beta chains were sequenced from one sample in a study of shared clonotypes between healthy human individuals. TCRdb's table, derived via immunoSEQ multiplex PCR, lists solely in-frame clones and lacks some. The repertoire holds around 2.3 million clones, with approximately 96% as singletons. Sequenced: naive CD4+ T cells sorted from blood. As for subset: CD45RA+ positively selected. These receptors came from a man in his late teens or twenties in good health.

The CDR3 here is CASSYRVAGELFF. Here the CDR3 DNA reads TGTGCCAGCAGTTACAGGGTCGCCGGGGAGCTGTTTTTT. This chain links TRBV27 with TRBJ2-2; the D gene is possibly TRBD1 (6 bases). Trimming took 4 bases from V and 6 from J, leaving 9 bases between them. Germline CDR1 MNHEY, CDR2 SMNVEV (reference sequence). The CDR3 has 13 amino acids.

The CDR3 DNA follows: TGTGCCAGCAGCTCTGACCTTAGCGGGAGCCGGTACGAGCAGTACTTC. This translates into CASSSDLSGSRYEQYF. The chain is built from TRBV13 and TRBJ2-7; 9 positions match TRBD2. CDR3 length equals 16 residues. V shed 4 bases and J 4 bases; nucleotides not matched to a gene: 11. Per the germline V gene, CDR1 is PRHDT and CDR2 is FYEKMQ (reference sequence).

The chain has TRBV25-1 and TRBJ2-3; D not certain. The CDR3 contains 13 residues. CDR1 is MGHDK, CDR2 SYGVNS, per germline. Trimming removed 7 bases at V and 7 bases at J, with 15 bases between. The CDR3 protein is CASTWTASNTQYF. The CDR3 DNA sequence: TGTGCCAGCACGTGGACGGCTTCAAATACGCAGTATTTT. Complete variable domain (other parts from reference TRBV25-1 and TRBJ2-3): EADIYQTPRYLVIGTGKKITLECSQTMGHDKMYWYQQDPGMELHLIHYSYGVNSTEKGDLSSESTVSRIRTEHFPLTLESARPSHTSQYLCASTWTASNTQYFGPGTRLTVL.

The J gene is TRBJ2-3, the V gene TRBV20-1; D is unclear. V was trimmed by 5 bases and J by 5 bases, leaving 5 bases between them. Looked up from germline, CDR1 is DFQATT and CDR2 is SNEGSKA (reference sequence). The CDR3 extends over 10 amino acids. CDR3 nucleotides: TGCAGTGCTCCCGGAGATACGCAGTATTTT. It encodes CSAPGDTQYF.

The chain has TRBV7-8 and TRBJ2-3; TRBD2 agrees at 8 bases. Per the germline V gene, CDR1 is SGHVS and CDR2 is FQNEAQ. The CDR3 has 17 amino acids. The J segment lost 3 bases and the V segment lost 0 bases, leaving 8 bases of the junction unmatched. CDR3 loop: CASSLAGVAGSTDTQYF. Here the CDR3 DNA reads TGTGCCAGCAGCTTAGCCGGGGTAGCGGGATCGACAGATACGCAGTATTTT.

The V call is TRBV6-6, the J call TRBJ1-2; no reliable D call. Germline CDR1 and CDR2: MNHNY and SVGAGI (reference sequence). Trimming took 7 bases from V and 1 from J, leaving 10 bases between them. The CDR3 loop spans 13 amino acids. CDR3 amino acids: CASTHPVNYGYTF. The CDR3 DNA follows: TGTGCCAGCACCCACCCCGTTAACTATGGCTACACCTTC.

The table lists this clone with a count of one. The chain combines TRBV25-1 with TRBJ2-1; possible D gene TRBD1, 6 bases. This CDR3 has 16 amino acids. The V end was cut by 4 bases, the J end by 0 bases, with 13 bases between. Per germline, CDR1 MGHDK and CDR2 SYGVNS. The CDR3 DNA is TGTGCCAGCAGTGCTTCAGGGGCGAGCTCCTACAATGAGCAGTTCTTC. This sequence encodes CASSASGASSYNEQFF. Combining the CDR3 with reference TRBV25-1 and TRBJ2-1 gives the whole variable domain EADIYQTPRYLVIGTGKKITLECSQTMGHDKMYWYQQDPGMELHLIHYSYGVNSTEKGDLSSESTVSRIRTEHFPLTLESARPSHTSQYLCASSASGASSYNEQFFGPGTRLTVL.

V and J are TRBV6-1 and TRBJ1-1; possibly TRBD1 for D (5 bases). The CDR3 consists of 14 residues. V was trimmed by 3 bases and J by 4 bases, leaving 12 bases between them. The V gene's germline CDR1 is MNHNS and CDR2 SASEGT. DNA of the CDR3: TGTGCCAGCAGTGACCTCGGGGGGTCCACTGAAGCTTTCTTT. Protein sequence: CASSDLGGSTEAFF.

This chain connects TRBV5-1 to TRBJ2-2; 10 bases agree with TRBD2. Trimming cost V 4 bases and J 7 bases; bases outside gene matches: 10. There are 16 residues in the CDR3. From germline, CDR1 is SGHRS and CDR2 YFSETQ. The CDR3 nucleotides read TGCGCCAGCAGCGGATTAGCGGGAGGATTTGTCGGGGAGCTGTTTTTT. Translated, it gives CASSGLAGGFVGELFF.

The chain combines TRBV5-6 with TRBJ1-1; 8 nucleotides line up with TRBD1. Per the germline V gene, CDR1 is SGHDT and CDR2 is YYEEEE. V lost 5 bases to trimming and J lost 1 base; unmatched junction nucleotides: 1. The CDR3 runs to 13 residues. In DNA form, the CDR3 reads TGTGCCAGCAGAGGGACAGGGAACACTGAAGCTTTCTTT. Amino acids: CASRGTGNTEAFF.

The chain couples TRBV7-8 to TRBJ2-1; 9 nucleotides match TRBD1. CDR3 size: 15 residues. V shed 5 bases, J shed 7 bases, and the junction held 9 bases outside the gene matches. Germline CDR1 SGHVS, CDR2 FQNEAQ. CDR3 in DNA: TGTGCCAGCAGCCTCCGGTGGGGACAGGGTAATGAGCAGTTCTTC. Translating gives CASSLRWGQGNEQFF. Combining the CDR3 with reference TRBV7-8 and TRBJ2-1 gives the whole variable domain GAGVSQSPRYKVAKRGQDVALRCDPISGHVSLFWYQQALGQGPEFLTYFQNEAQLDKSGLPSDRFFAERPEGSVSTLKIQRTQQEDSAVYLCASSLRWGQGNEQFFGPGTRLTVL.

Only a few counts were recorded for this clone. The genes are TRBV28 and TRBJ2-7; 9 bases are shared with TRBD1. Germline values: CDR1 MDHEN, CDR2 SYDVKM. The V gene end was trimmed by 7 bases and the J gene end by 5 bases; junction bases not matched to a gene: 9. This CDR3 has 14 amino acids. The CDR3: CASIPGDRGNEQYF. Here the CDR3 DNA reads TGTGCCAGCATCCCGGGAGACAGGGGGAACGAGCAGTACTTC.

This clone is a singleton in its sample. The gene calls are TRBV5-4 and TRBJ2-3; TRBD1 or TRBD2 may be the D gene (5 bases each). Trimming left V 0 bases short and J 0 bases short, with 11 bases between. Germline CDR1 is SGHNT and CDR2 is YYREEE (reference sequence). There are 16 residues in the CDR3. In nucleotides, the CDR3 is TGTGCCAGCAGCTTGGTTATCGGGGCTAGCACAGATACGCAGTATTTT. It is translated as CASSLVIGASTDTQYF.

V gene TRBV20-1 combines with J gene TRBJ1-1; D is undetermined. Germline lookup yields CDR1 DFQATT and CDR2 SNEGSKA (reference sequence). Trimming shortened V by 4 bases and J by 4 bases, and 7 bases separated the two germline ends. The CDR3 is 11 amino acids. For the CDR3, the DNA is TGCAGTGCTAAGGTGGTCACTGAAGCTTTCTTT. Protein sequence: CSAKVVTEAFF.

This clone was found once. The chain uses TRBV28 and TRBJ1-3, with 9 bases aligning to TRBD1. V lost 6 bases to trimming and J lost 3 bases; unmatched junction nucleotides: 12. Germline CDR1 MDHEN, CDR2 SYDVKM. The CDR3 is made up of 17 amino acids. The CDR3 spells CASSLDLTGGHGNTIYF. In DNA form, the CDR3 reads TGTGCCAGCAGCCTAGATCTTACAGGGGGCCATGGAAACACCATATATTTT.

The chain carries TRBV6-5 and TRBJ2-7, with D unresolved. Germline V gives CDR1 MNHEY, CDR2 SVGAGI. V lost 5 bases and J lost 6, with 17 bases in between. The CDR3 length is 14 residues. This chain's CDR3 is CASSSRSPRVEQYF. The DNA of the CDR3 is TGTGCCAGCAGTAGCAGATCTCCTCGGGTCGAGCAGTACTTC.

The chain joins TRBV7-2 to TRBJ2-5; D gene unclear. The V gene's germline CDR1 is SGHTA and CDR2 FQGNSA. Deletions cut 2 bases from V and 1 base from J, with 11 bases between. The CDR3 totals 15 residues. CDR3 residues: CASSLWGNSQETQYF. In nucleotides, the CDR3 is TGTGCCAGCAGCTTATGGGGTAACAGCCAAGAGACCCAGTACTTC.

This rearrangement joins TRBV7-6 to TRBJ1-5; weak D call: TRBD1 (6 bases). The V end was cut by 0 bases, the J end by 7 bases, with 16 bases between. Germline V gene sequence: CDR1 SGHVS, CDR2 FNYEAQ. The CDR3 runs to 16 residues. CDR3 region: CASSLANRVVGQPQHF. CDR3 nucleotide sequence: TGTGCCAGCAGCTTAGCGAACAGGGTGGTAGGGCAGCCCCAGCATTTT.